One sample yielded the 17 T cell receptor beta chains listed below, sequenced in a study of T cell repertoires in cytomegalovirus infection. TCRdb used MiXCR to reprocess the reads, holding one entry per CDR3 protein. Seen here are about 830,000 distinct CDR3 sequences, 30% to 35% observed once, and the top ten hold roughly an eighth. These receptors have no identified antigens. The sample in question was cultured CD8+ T cells from PBMCs, obtained from culture after CMV antigen stimulation. The origin of the receptors is a human donor in good health (CMV status not recorded). Some clones in this sample may be carry-over from other donors' samples.

The gene calls are TRBV14 and TRBJ1-1; tentative D call: TRBD1 (6 bases). Germline CDR1 and CDR2: SGHDN and FVKESK. V was trimmed by 2 bases and J by 3 bases, leaving 10 bases between them. The CDR3 contains 14 residues. The CDR3 DNA reads as TGTGCCAGCAGCCAATGGGGGGCGGACACTGAAGCTTTCTTT. Amino acid sequence: CASSQWGADTEAFF.

This clonotype was recorded a few times. The chain has TRBV18 and TRBJ1-6; the D is unclear. The CDR3 consists of 15 residues. CDR1 is KGHSH, CDR2 LQKENI, per germline. Trimming pared 1 base from V and 2 bases from J, leaving 6 bases between. CDR3 sequence (DNA): TGTGCCAGCTCACCACTGGGTCCCTATAATTCACCCCTCCACTTT. Amino acids: CASSPLGPYNSPLHF.

CDR3 amino acids: CASSPQDRVYGTDTQYF. The CDR3 bases are TGTGCCAGCAGCCCCCAAGACAGGGTCTATGGTACAGATACGCAGTATTTT. The chain joins TRBV6-2 or TRBV6-3 to TRBJ2-3; 7 nucleotides line up with TRBD1. CDR1 MNHEY and CDR2 SVGEGT come from the germline V gene. The CDR3 spans 17 residues. J lost 3 bases, V lost 6 bases, and 15 bases had no gene match.

The chain recombines TRBV6-2 or TRBV6-3 with TRBJ1-1, with D maybe TRBD1 (5 bases). Between the trimmed V and J ends, which lost 5 bases and 7 bases, there was a span of 11 bases. Germline V CDR1 and CDR2: MNHEY, SVGEGT. The CDR3 sequence is 12 residues long. The DNA for the CDR3 is TGTGCCAGCAGTCGGTCAGGGATTGAAGCTTTCTTT. Its translation is CASSRSGIEAFF.

This sequence joins TRBV4-1 and TRBJ2-3; 13 positions agree with TRBD2. CDR1 and CDR2 (germline): MGHRA, YSYEKL. After removal of 5 bases from V and 1 base from J, the junction contained 3 bases not matched to a gene. This CDR3 spans 16 amino acids. Written as DNA, the CDR3 is TGCGCCAGCAGCATGGGACTAGCGGGACGCACAGATACGCAGTATTTT. It specifies CASSMGLAGRTDTQYF.

This clonotype was observed a handful of times. The V gene is TRBV20-1, the J gene TRBJ1-1, with 10 bases matching TRBD1. CDR1 and CDR2 from the germline V gene are DFQATT and SNEGSKA (reference sequence). Germline trimming cut 1 base from V and 5 bases from J; bases unmatched to any gene: 1. This CDR3 is built from 13 residues. The CDR3 coding sequence is TGCAGTGCTAGAGGACAGGGGGCGACTGAAGCTTTCTTT. Translation gives CSARGQGATEAFF.

The chain carries TRBV7-9 and TRBJ2-2; 10 nucleotides match TRBD1. V shed 5 bases and J 2 bases; nucleotides not matched to a gene: 17. CDR3 size: 20 residues. In germline, CDR1 is SEHNR, CDR2 FQNEAQ (reference sequence). The CDR3 region has the DNA TGTGCCAGCAGCAATAGGAGGACCCCGGGACAGGGGAGTAACACCGGGGAGCTGTTTTTT. It is translated as CASSNRRTPGQGSNTGELFF.

The chain joins TRBV20-1 to TRBJ2-1; 9 bases match TRBD2. The CDR3 covers 13 residues. Unmatched junction bases numbered 7, after V lost 5 bases and J lost 8 bases. Germline-derived CDR1 and CDR2 are DFQATT and SNEGSKA (reference sequence). CDR3 in amino acids: CSASGLAFDEQFF. The DNA for the CDR3 is TGCAGTGCTTCGGGACTAGCTTTCGATGAGCAGTTCTTC.

V usage is TRBV7-6 and J usage is TRBJ2-7, with 7 bases matching TRBD1. CDR1 is SGHVS, CDR2 FNYEAQ, per germline. The CDR3 is 15 amino acids. V trimming: 1 base; J trimming: 3 bases; junction bases outside the gene matches: 6. DNA of the CDR3: TGTGCCAGCAGCTTAGGGGACAGTGAGAACTACGAGCAGTACTTC. Protein product: CASSLGDSENYEQYF. Supplemented by reference TRBV7-6 and TRBJ2-7, the full variable domain reads GAGVSQSPRYKVTKRGQDVALRCDPISGHVSLYWYRQALGQGPEFLTYFNYEAQQDKSGLPNDRFSAERPEGSISTLTIQRTEQRDSAMYRCASSLGDSENYEQYFGPGTRLTVT.

This clonotype appeared a few times. The rearrangement uses TRBV25-1 and TRBJ1-4; no clear D gene. CDR3 size: 13 residues. With 9 bases removed from V and 3 bases from J, the gap between germline ends came to 11 bases. Germline V gives CDR1 MGHDK, CDR2 SYGVNS. CDR3 sequence: CASRQEANEKLFF. The CDR3 nucleotides read TGTGCCAGTCGTCAGGAGGCTAATGAAAAACTGTTTTTT.

This chain connects TRBV7-9 to TRBJ1-1; 9 bases map to TRBD1. This CDR3 comprises 17 residues. The V segment lost 3 bases and the J segment 4 bases; nucleotides outside the gene matches: 12. The V gene's germline CDR1 is SEHNR and CDR2 FQNEAQ (reference sequence). The DNA of the CDR3 is TGTGCCAGCAGCTTCCCGGGACAGGGATCGTTGGGCACTGAAGCTTTCTTT. Translated, it gives CASSFPGQGSLGTEAFF.

This clonotype was detected only once. CDR3: CSAPGGEGRVSSYNEQFF. The DNA for the CDR3 is TGCAGTGCTCCCGGGGGTGAGGGGAGAGTGAGCTCCTACAATGAGCAGTTCTTC. This chain uses TRBV20-1 with TRBJ2-1; D may be TRBD2 (6 bases). With 5 bases removed from V and 0 bases from J, the gap between germline ends came to 23 bases. Germline lookup yields CDR1 DFQATT and CDR2 SNEGSKA (reference sequence). The CDR3 runs to 18 residues.

This sequence joins TRBV10-3 and TRBJ1-2; D ambiguous. V gave up 5 bases and J gave up 1 base, with 14 bases separating them. The CDR3 length is 15 residues. Germline values: CDR1 ENHRY, CDR2 SYGVKD. The DNA for the CDR3 is TGTGCCATCAGTTCCGACCCAATTAGTAACTATGGCTACACCTTC. Protein: CAISSDPISNYGYTF.

This clonotype was detected a few times. This chain's CDR3 is CASSFLLQETQYF. CDR3 in DNA: TGTGCCAGCAGTTTCCTGCTCCAAGAGACCCAGTACTTC. The chain recombines TRBV12-3 or TRBV12-4 with TRBJ2-5; D is unresolved. V was shortened by 3 bases and J by 1 base, with 6 bases between the two germline ends. This CDR3 contains 13 residues.

Note on this clonotype: Possible read error: a much larger clone is one base away. The chain links TRBV9 to TRBJ2-1; D is undetermined. The CDR3 consists of 15 residues. Germline V lookup: CDR1 SGDLS, CDR2 YYNGEE. CDR3 sequence reads: CANSLTTRPGNEQFF. CDR3 in DNA: TGTGCCAACAGCCTCACTACCCGCCCCGGCAATGAGCAGTTCTTC.

The V and J genes are TRBV7-6 and TRBJ2-1, with 7 bases matching TRBD1. Germline loops: CDR1 SGHVS, CDR2 FNYEAQ. Trimming took 4 bases from V and 7 from J; bases not matched to a gene: 4. The CDR3 has 13 amino acids. The CDR3: CASSSDRINEQFF. DNA of the CDR3: TGTGCCAGCAGCTCGGACAGGATTAATGAGCAGTTCTTC. The variable domain in full, completed from reference TRBV7-6 and TRBJ2-1, reads GAGVSQSPRYKVTKRGQDVALRCDPISGHVSLYWYRQALGQGPEFLTYFNYEAQQDKSGLPNDRFSAERPEGSISTLTIQRTEQRDSAMYRCASSSDRINEQFFGPGTRLTVL.

The chain couples TRBV6-6 to TRBJ2-1, with unresolved D. The germline gives CDR1 MNHNY, CDR2 SVGAGI (reference sequence). Between the trimmed V and J ends, which lost 7 bases and 7 bases, there was a span of 17 bases. CDR3 size: 14 residues. CDR3 residues: CASTFSGSINEQFF. The CDR3 DNA reads TGTGCCAGCACCTTTAGTGGTAGTATAAATGAGCAGTTCTTC.